Below, 4 T cell receptor beta chains from the same sample are listed, as sequenced in a study of cytomegalovirus exposure and HLA in healthy donors. The PCR used 60 Vbeta and 13 Jbeta primers. This table comes from immunoSEQ multiplex PCR, and its TCRdb copy is limited to in-frame clones, with some not included. This table holds roughly 170,000 clones, approximately 80% found once. The sequencing input was PBMCs. The receptors come from a female donor in good health and CMV-seronegative.

The chain employs TRBV7-9 and TRBJ1-4; D remains unclear. Trimming removed 3 bases at V and 8 bases at J, with 13 bases between. Germline V CDR1 and CDR2: SEHNR, FQNEAQ (reference sequence). The length of the CDR3 is 14 residues. The CDR3 is CASSFSGETEKLFF. DNA of the CDR3: TGTGCCAGCAGCTTCTCCGGGGAAACCGAAAAACTGTTTTTT.

The genes are TRBV5-4 and TRBJ1-1; a possible D gene is TRBD1 (6 bases). The ends were cut back, 0 bases at V and 3 bases at J, with 15 bases in the middle. Germline V gene lookup returns CDR1 SGHNT and CDR2 YYREEE (reference sequence). This CDR3 has 16 residues. CDR3 region: CASSLGQGQRDTEAFF. DNA of the CDR3: TGTGCCAGCAGCTTGGGCCAGGGGCAAAGGGACACTGAAGCTTTCTTT.

This clone was seen more than once but under ten times. The rearrangement links TRBV6-1 to TRBJ1-4, with TRBD1 identical over 11 bases. Trimming cost V 7 bases and J 8 bases; bases outside gene matches: 9. The CDR3 spans 15 residues. Germline lookup yields CDR1 MNHNS and CDR2 SASEGT. In DNA form, the CDR3 reads TGTGCCAGCACCCAGGACAGGGGGCTCAGGGAAAAACTGTTTTTT. Translation gives CASTQDRGLREKLFF.

This chain uses TRBV7-9 with TRBJ2-6, with D perhaps TRBD2 (6 bases). Germline loops: CDR1 SEHNR, CDR2 FQNEAQ (reference sequence). V was shortened by 10 bases and J by 2 bases, with 18 bases between the two germline ends. The CDR3 consists of 16 residues. The CDR3 bases are TGTGCCAACCGGAGGGTCGGTCGGACTGGGGCCAACGTCCTGACTTTC. It specifies CANRRVGRTGANVLTF.